A single sample is the source of the 17 T cell receptor beta chains below, sequenced in a study of T cell responses to AZD1222 COVID-19 vaccine. Method: immunoSEQ multiplex PCR; TCRdb's copy keeps in-frame clones and lacks some. The repertoire holds 150,000 to 200,000 clones, with 85% to 90% as singletons. The sample consisted of peripheral blood, taken on day 0 of AZD1222 vaccination. The receptors derive from an adult in good health.

This chain connects TRBV6-2 or TRBV6-3 to TRBJ1-3; no definite D call. Germline values: CDR1 MNHEY, CDR2 SVGEGT. The CDR3 extends over 15 amino acids. V lost 0 bases to trimming and J lost 2 bases, with 8 bases between them. CDR3 DNA sequence: TGTGCCAGCAGTTACTCGGCCGGGACTGGAAACACCATATATTTT. It yields the protein CASSYSAGTGNTIYF.

The J gene is TRBJ1-4, the V gene TRBV4-3, with D perhaps TRBD1 (6 bases). The CDR3 extends over 17 amino acids. Trimming took 0 bases from V and 8 from J, leaving 19 bases between them. CDR1 and CDR2 from the germline V gene are LGHNA and YSLEER. This chain's CDR3 is CASSQEFGTGQSEKLFF. The CDR3 DNA reads TGCGCCAGCAGCCAAGAGTTTGGTACAGGGCAGTCCGAAAAACTGTTTTTT.

The gene calls are TRBV29-1 and TRBJ1-5, with a weak D call TRBD1 (5 bases). The CDR3 runs 12 residues. Germline V CDR1 and CDR2: SQVTM, ANQGSEA. CDR3: CKPRAMGQPQHF. For the CDR3, the DNA is TGCAAACCCAGGGCTATGGGGCAGCCCCAGCATTTT.

V and J are TRBV7-8 and TRBJ2-7; TRBD1 agrees at 9 bases. This CDR3 contains 17 residues. Germline V gene data show CDR1 as SGHVS and CDR2 as FQNEAQ. With V trimmed by 0 bases and J by 5 bases, 11 bases remained unmatched. The CDR3 DNA sequence: TGTGCCAGCAGCTTAGCCGTTGGGGGGGACAGGGTGAACGAGCAGTACGTC. It yields the protein CASSLAVGGDRVNEQYV.

This chain links TRBV28 with TRBJ2-7; 10 bases line up with TRBD2. CDR3 size: 16 residues. Unmatched junction bases numbered 11, after V lost 6 bases and J lost 3 bases. Germline assignment: CDR1 MDHEN and CDR2 SYDVKM. The DNA for the CDR3 is TGTGCCAGCAGCCCAGCTAGCGGGAGAGGGGTCTACGAGCAGTACTTC. Its translation: CASSPASGRGVYEQYF.

The gene calls are TRBV18 and TRBJ2-7; the D is unclear. CDR3 size: 14 residues. Germline lookup yields CDR1 KGHSH and CDR2 LQKENI. V shed 6 bases and J shed 2 bases, with 14 bases lying between them. Written as DNA, the CDR3 is TGTGCCAGCTCCCACTCCCGACGGACCTACGAGCAGTACTTC. Translating gives CASSHSRRTYEQYF.

The chain combines TRBV6-5 with TRBJ2-7; the match to TRBD2 covers 10 bases. CDR3 length equals 14 residues. Germline V gives CDR1 MNHEY, CDR2 SVGAGI. Trimming cost V 5 bases and J 3 bases; bases outside gene matches: 4. CDR3 sequence: CASSIAGGIYEQYV. In DNA form, the CDR3 reads TGTGCCAGCAGTATAGCGGGGGGCATCTACGAGCAGTACGTC.

The chain employs TRBV18 and TRBJ1-6; 9 bases map to TRBD1. The CDR3 runs to 17 residues. From germline, CDR1 is KGHSH and CDR2 LQKENI. The V gene end was trimmed by 0 bases and the J gene end by 10 bases; junction bases not matched to a gene: 10. CDR3 sequence: CASSPPTGTGKHSPLHF. As DNA, the CDR3 is TGTGCCAGCTCACCACCGACAGGGACAGGGAAACACTCACCCCTCCACTTT.

This clone was observed a handful of times. The chain joins TRBV1 to TRBJ1-1; the table's D call, TRBD1, was not checked against the DNA. TRBV1 is recorded as a pseudogene. This CDR3 contains 18 residues. The chain's CDR3 is CTSSHPTPTTGMNTEAFF. The CDR3 DNA is TGCACCAGCAGCCACCCTACCCCTACGACAGGAATGAACACTGAAGCTTTCTTT.

The chain links TRBV6-5 to TRBJ1-4, with D hard to call. V shed 6 bases and J shed 7 bases, with 18 bases lying between them. CDR1 is MNHEY, CDR2 SVGAGI, per germline. This CDR3 has 15 amino acids. The CDR3 DNA sequence: TGTGCCAGCAGACCCCTTGGTCCTTATGGTGAAAAACTGTTTTTT. Protein product: CASRPLGPYGEKLFF.

The genes are TRBV4-3 and TRBJ2-5, with D tentatively TRBD2 (6 bases). The CDR3 has 15 amino acids. Trimming pared 0 bases from V and 3 bases from J, leaving 11 bases between. Germline V lookup: CDR1 LGHNA, CDR2 YSLEER. CDR3 loop: CASSQDGAGKETQYF. The CDR3 DNA reads as TGCGCCAGCAGCCAAGATGGGGCGGGGAAAGAGACCCAGTACTTC.

This chain links TRBV21-1 with TRBJ1-2. TRBV21-1 is tagged as a pseudogene. The CDR3 covers 16 residues. In DNA, the CDR3 is TGTGCCAGCAGCGAAGGAGCGGGACGGAAGGACTATGGCTACACCTTC. Its protein is CASSEGAGRKDYGYTF.

The rearrangement uses TRBV19 and TRBJ1-5, with D maybe TRBD1 (5 bases). The CDR3 is made up of 15 amino acids. With 3 bases removed from V and 0 bases from J, the gap between germline ends came to 9 bases. Germline assignment: CDR1 LNHDA and CDR2 SQIVND (reference sequence). CDR3 DNA sequence: TGTGCCAGTAGTATTCAGGGTCGTAGCAATCAGCCCCAGCATTTT. It translates to CASSIQGRSNQPQHF.

The chain combines TRBV11-2 with TRBJ1-1; D is perhaps TRBD1 (6 bases). In germline, CDR1 is SGHAT, CDR2 FQNNGV. Deletions cut 1 base from V and 8 bases from J, with 14 bases between. The CDR3 is 14 residues long. The CDR3 DNA follows: TGTGCCAGCAGCTTAGGGGGGCGGACAGCAGAAGCTTTCTTT. This sequence encodes CASSLGGRTAEAFF.

The chain carries TRBV6-2 or TRBV6-3 and TRBJ2-3, with 10 positions matching TRBD2. This CDR3 contains 15 residues. Germline V gives CDR1 MNHEY, CDR2 SVGEGT. V shed 6 bases and J 3 bases; nucleotides not matched to a gene: 6. In nucleotides, the CDR3 is TGTGCCAGCAGCCTATCGGGACTAGCGACAGATACGCAGTATTTT. As protein: CASSLSGLATDTQYF.

The rearrangement joins TRBV5-4 to TRBJ1-1; a weak D match, TRBD1 (5 bases). Germline assignment: CDR1 SGHNT and CDR2 YYREEE (reference sequence). V was cut by 5 bases and J by 4 bases, with 6 bases left in between. The CDR3 totals 11 residues. CDR3 protein: CASRQGTEAFF. CDR3 coding DNA: TGTGCCAGCAGGCAGGGCACTGAAGCTTTCTTT.

The chain employs TRBV4-2 and TRBJ2-1; 12 bases fit TRBD2. The germline gives CDR1 LGHNA, CDR2 YNFKEQ. This CDR3 contains 18 residues. The V segment lost 1 base and the J segment 0 bases; nucleotides outside the gene matches: 4. The CDR3 coding sequence is TGTGCCAGCAGCCAAGGGACTAGCGGGATGAGCTCCTACAATGAGCAGTTCTTC. It is translated as CASSQGTSGMSSYNEQFF.